Listed below are T cell receptor beta chains from one sample, sequenced in a study of blood T cell repertoires in COVID-19. Sequencing was performed with immunoSEQ multiplex PCR; in TCRdb, only in-frame clones are kept and a portion is missing. The sample gives about 160,000 clones, approximately 87% of which show up once; 9% to 12% is in the top ten. The specimen sequenced was peripheral blood. These TCRs come from a woman aged 70 to 79 with COVID-19, enrolled during active disease. CDR3s include the opening cysteine and the closing phenylalanine or tryptophan. The order of the fields is V gene, D gene, CDR3 protein. D genes are given only for firm matches.

V: TRBV2
D: .
CDR3: CASSEERGEKLFF

V: TRBV11-2
D: TRBD1
CDR3: CASSFTGAGANVLTF

V: TRBV24-1
D: TRBD1
CDR3: CATGGTVNQPQHF

V: TRBV19
D: .
CDR3: CASRSPGASSTDTQYF

V: TRBV5-6
D: .
CDR3: CASSSSRTGNYGYTF

V: TRBV12-3/TRBV12-4
D: .
CDR3: CASTNAGYTEAFF

V: TRBV5-6
D: .
CDR3: CASSLPEPGNSPLHF

V: TRBV2
D: .
CDR3: CASSEAGYSNQPQHF

V: TRBV5-1
D: .
CDR3: CASSLATEPQAFF

V: TRBV7-9
D: TRBD1
CDR3: CASSPRTGRNTEAFF

V: TRBV11-1
D: TRBD1
CDR3: CASSPGQFNYGYTF

V: TRBV6-2/TRBV6-3
D: .
CDR3: CASSYIVLNTEAFF

V: TRBV28
D: .
CDR3: CASSPGRSTNEKLFF

V: TRBV9
D: TRBD2
CDR3: CASSVVASGGISTDTQYF

V: TRBV3-1/TRBV3-2
D: .
CDR3: CASSQEVGARNEQFF

V: TRBV11-2
D: .
CDR3: CASSENRANEKLFF

V: TRBV7-9
D: TRBD2
CDR3: CASRPPGGYPTTDTQYF

V: TRBV2
D: .
CDR3: CASSVQGGYGYTF

V: TRBV5-5
D: .
CDR3: CASSLGLGGGSTEAFF

V: TRBV2
D: .
CDR3: CASKIDSSYNSPLHF

V: TRBV10-3
D: TRBD2
CDR3: CAIRGLAGGDNEQFF

V: TRBV2
D: .
CDR3: CASSQGYEQYF

V: TRBV11-1
D: TRBD1
CDR3: CASSFFRGGPDTQYF

V: TRBV5-4
D: .
CDR3: CASSLGREYNSPLHF

V: TRBV7-9
D: .
CDR3: CASSVLSDTEQYF

V: TRBV2
D: .
CDR3: CASTAHGSGTEAFF

V: TRBV30
D: .
CDR3: CAWSTGNYGYTF

V: TRBV28
D: .
CDR3: CATSGLSSMGQFF

V: TRBV5-1
D: .
CDR3: CASSKSGEGYSYEQYF

V: TRBV30
D: .
CDR3: CAWSVKRAHDEQYF

V: TRBV3-1/TRBV3-2
D: TRBD1
CDR3: CASSPSTGAPTNEKLFF

V: TRBV19
D: TRBD1
CDR3: CASSRLTGFEQYF

V: TRBV5-6
D: TRBD1
CDR3: CASRKDRVPEQYF

V: TRBV2
D: .
CDR3: CASSEGGRAEAFF

V: TRBV5-1
D: .
CDR3: CASSLDRYSYNEQFF

V: TRBV29-1
D: .
CDR3: CSMRRGRTEAFF

V: TRBV6-5
D: .
CDR3: CASSYMSPGYTEAFF

V: TRBV18
D: TRBD1
CDR3: CASSNPGTGNPYEQYF

V: TRBV5-1
D: .
CDR3: CASSFRDRNTEAFF

V: TRBV5-1
D: TRBD1
CDR3: CASSLQGDVTEAFF

V: TRBV5-5
D: TRBD2
CDR3: CASSLELAGGYADTQYF

V: TRBV19
D: TRBD1
CDR3: CASSIQGAPGELFF

V: TRBV20-1
D: .
CDR3: CSARGKGSYTF

V: TRBV5-1
D: .
CDR3: CASSSALAQGPGNTIYF

V: TRBV19
D: .
CDR3: CASSLSSKGDTEAFF

V: TRBV5-1
D: TRBD1
CDR3: CASSLRGHSGNTIYF

V: TRBV28
D: TRBD1
CDR3: CASSWDRRNQPQHF